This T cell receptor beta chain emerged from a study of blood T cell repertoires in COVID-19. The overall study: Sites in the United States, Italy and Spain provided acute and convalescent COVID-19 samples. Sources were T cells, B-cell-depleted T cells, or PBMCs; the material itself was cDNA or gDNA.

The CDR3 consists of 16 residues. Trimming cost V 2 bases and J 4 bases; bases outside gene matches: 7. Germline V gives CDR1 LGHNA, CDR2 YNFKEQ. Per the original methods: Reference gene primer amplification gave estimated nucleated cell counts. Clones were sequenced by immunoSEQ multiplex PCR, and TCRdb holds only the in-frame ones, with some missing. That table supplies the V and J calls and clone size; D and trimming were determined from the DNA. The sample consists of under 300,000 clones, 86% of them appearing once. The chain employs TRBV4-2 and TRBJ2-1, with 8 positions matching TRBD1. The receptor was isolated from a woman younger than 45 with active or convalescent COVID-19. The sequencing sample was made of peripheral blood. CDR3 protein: CASSQPDRGQYNEQFF. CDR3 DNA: TGTGCCAGCAGCCAACCTGACAGGGGTCAATACAATGAGCAGTTCTTC.